This is a list of T cell receptor delta chains from one sample in a study of Vδ1+ human thymocytes. TCRdb re-processed the multiplex PCR reads via CATT. The table lists about 73,000 delta-chain clones, approximately 30% of them singletons, with over 0.2% in the top ten. Sequencing was carried out using Vdelta1+ gamma-delta thymocytes from the thymus. Receptor source: a boy under two years old who had congenital heart surgery. Each CDR3 is given with its conserved first and last residue.

V,J,CDR3
TRDV1,TRDJ1,CALGESRGAYTDKLIF
TRDV1,TRDJ1,CALGNFLCLRTDKLIF
TRDV1,TRDJ1,CALGVTGLPTGDTLYTDKLIF
TRDV1,TRDJ1,CALGELRLGEKRTDKLIF
TRDV1,TRDJ1,CALGELHPLAGGCTDKLIF
TRDV1,TRDJ1,CALGLRGVATDKLIF
TRDV1,TRDJ1,CALFSTEGVYTDKLIF
TRDV1,TRDJ1,CALGELQPTLVTDKLIF
TRDV1,TRDJ1,CALGPNRVLGGLYTDKLIF
TRDV1,TRDJ1,CALGGHYWGIEFDDKLIF
TRDV1,TRDJ1,CALGASRLGDYHTTDKLIF
TRDV1,TRDJ1,CALGESPFPRALGWGIRYTDKLIF
TRDV1,TRDJ1,CALGEVFVRSWSGGSDPTDKLIF
TRDV1,TRDJ1,CALGEPGDPPYTDKLIF
TRDV1,TRDJ1,CALGPHFPTSDLIF
TRDV1,TRDJ1,CALGELYRPGDTPDKLIF
TRDV1,TRDJ1,CALGEHILRINTGTDKLIF
TRDV1,TRDJ1,CALGERRSDRDTLTDKLIF
TRDV1,TRDJ1,CALGELGLPTGPYTDKLIF
TRDV1,TRDJ1,CALGDHGWGILYTDKLIF
TRDV1,TRDJ1,CALGELSWYGGLPHDKLIF
TRDV1,TRDJ1,CALGEGLPRTARRTDKLIF
TRDV1,TRDJ1,CALGERTGASSRCITDKLIF
TRDV1,TRDJ1,CALGGFRSYAGADKLIF
TRDV1,TRDJ1,CALGELASPTGVNDKLIF
TRDV1,TRDJ2,CALGEPPPARVPVLGDTLDPFLALTAQLFF
TRDV1,TRDJ1,CALGEPGRRGIPIMYTDKLIF
TRDV1,TRDJ1,CALPSYAVVGDTRADKLIF
TRDV3,TRDJ2,CAFKPPPTLTAQLFF
TRDV1,TRDJ1,CALGELAFPRRGRYTDKLIF
TRDV1,TRDJ1,CALGIGPFLPTGGYRTDKLIF
TRDV1,TRDJ3,CALGDGLPTLLNTGGYASWDTRQMFF
TRDV1,TRDJ1,CALGELCPPVLGDTKSTDKLIF
TRDV1,TRDJ1,CALGELVALRRWDTDKLIF
TRDV1,TRDJ1,CALGELGGTGGYRFADKLIF
TRDV1,TRDJ1,CALGELDHGLSDKLIF
TRDV1,TRDJ1,CALGESSGPLKRPRGCTDKLIF
TRDV1,TRDJ1,CALGEEGIKLGDSYTDKLIF
TRDV1,TRDJ2,CALGIDLAFLHTGGYPLTAQLFF
TRDV1,TRDJ1,CALGGPLQRFRGYDVYTDKLIF
TRDV1,TRDJ1,CALGEPIDKGLGTDKLIF
TRDV1,TRDJ1,CALGVLFLPVRTGGYLDTDKLIF
TRDV1,TRDJ2,CALGAFPYTLTAQLFF
TRDV1,TRDJ1,CALGEPPSYFWGIVTDKLIF
TRDV1,TRDJ1,CALGETYFLRGDTSDKLIF
TRDV1,TRDJ1,CALGELVTDRGIRGYTDKLIF
TRDV1,TRDJ1,CALGDATFEVLRPDKLIF
TRDV1,TRDJ1,CALGVFTFLPTSIYLGVTDKLIF
TRDV1,TRDJ1,CALGRPGGRVRGYGGFYTDKLIF
TRDV2,TRDJ1,CACDTLPRGSEVFF
TRDV2,TRDJ1,CACAISCTGDYTDKLIF
TRDV1,TRDJ1,CALGETSRLGYTDKLIF
TRDV1,TRDJ1,CALGPRGLGGTGGSDKLIF
TRDV1,TRDJ1,CALGESGLPTNAGYYCTDKLIF
TRDV1,TRDJ1,CALGEWAPGWGLEGTDKLIF
TRDV1,TRDJ1,CALGEPYDCTGDKVLYTDKLIF
TRDV1,TRDJ1,CALGELGEWTDKLIF
TRDV1,TRDJ1,CALGESTTGYEYTDKLIF
TRDV1,TRDJ1,CALGEALILGDTVYTDKLIF
TRDV1,TRDJ1,CALGELVLLGRLEAPTDKLIF